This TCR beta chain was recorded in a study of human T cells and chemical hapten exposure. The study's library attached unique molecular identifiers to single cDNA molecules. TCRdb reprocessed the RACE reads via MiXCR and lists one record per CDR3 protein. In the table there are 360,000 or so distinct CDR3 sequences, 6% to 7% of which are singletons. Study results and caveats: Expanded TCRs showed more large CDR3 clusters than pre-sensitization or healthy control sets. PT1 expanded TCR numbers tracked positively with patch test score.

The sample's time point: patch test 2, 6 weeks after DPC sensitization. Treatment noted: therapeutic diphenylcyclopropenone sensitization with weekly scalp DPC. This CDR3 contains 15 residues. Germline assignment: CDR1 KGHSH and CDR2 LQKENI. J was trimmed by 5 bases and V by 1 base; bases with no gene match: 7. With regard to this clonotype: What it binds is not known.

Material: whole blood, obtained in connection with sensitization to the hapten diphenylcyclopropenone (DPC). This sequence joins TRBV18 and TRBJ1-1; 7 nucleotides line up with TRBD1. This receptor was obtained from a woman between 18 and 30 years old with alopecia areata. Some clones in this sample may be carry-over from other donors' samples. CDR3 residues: CASSPQWTGETEAFF. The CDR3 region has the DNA TGTGCCAGCTCACCACAGTGGACAGGTGAAACTGAAGCTTTCTTT.